Listed below are T cell receptor beta chains from one sample, sequenced in a study of cytomegalovirus exposure and HLA in healthy donors. Some clones are missing from TCRdb's copy, which holds only in-frame ones; the method was immunoSEQ multiplex PCR. The sample carries roughly 130,000 clones, 61% recorded once. Sequencing was carried out using PBMCs. All receptors derive from a male donor in good health and CMV-seronegative. The CDR3 runs from the conserved cysteine through the conserved F or W. The order of the fields is J gene, clone size, V gene, D gene, CDR3 protein, CDR3 DNA. D genes are given only for firm matches. The size entry is marked missing in some rows and otherwise reads once, few, many or a size class.

TRBJ1-3,-,TRBV6-1,-,CASSESRANTIYF,TGTGCCAGCAGTGAATCCAGGGCGAACACCATATATTTT
TRBJ2-5,few,TRBV5-4,TRBD1,CASTPDRGHPQETQYF,TGTGCCAGCACCCCGGACAGGGGGCATCCCCAAGAGACCCAGTACTTC
TRBJ1-5,-,TRBV6-6,TRBD1,CASRDTGGGQPQHF,TGTGCCAGCAGGGATACAGGGGGGGGTCAGCCCCAGCATTTT
TRBJ2-1,-,TRBV5-8,TRBD1,CASSLGRGRYNEQFF,TGTGCCAGCAGCTTGGGCAGGGGGCGGTACAATGAGCAGTTCTTC
TRBJ2-2,-,TRBV5-8,-,CASSPQMVGTNTGELFF,TGTGCCAGCAGCCCCCAAATGGTAGGGACTAACACCGGGGAGCTGTTTTTT
TRBJ1-1,-,TRBV4-1,-,CASSQVPRPGYTEAFF,TGCGCCAGCAGCCAAGTACCGCGTCCAGGCTACACTGAAGCTTTCTTT
TRBJ1-1,-,TRBV4-3,-,CASSLRGDTEAFF,TGCGCCAGCAGCCTACGGGGAGACACTGAAGCTTTCTTT
TRBJ1-1,few,TRBV21-1,-,CASSKKPGLVNTEAFF,TGTGCCAGCAGCAAAAAACCAGGTTTGGTGAACACTGAAGCTTTCTTT
TRBJ1-2,-,TRBV9,-,CASSTLEGPGYTF,TGTGCCAGCAGCACGTTGGAGGGCCCGGGCTACACCTTC
TRBJ1-2,-,TRBV6-5,-,CASRVGRNDGYPF,TGTGCCAGCAGGGTCGGGAGGAACGATGGCTACCCCTTC
TRBJ1-2,-,TRBV21-1,-,CASSKSGNGDGRDPNYGYTF,TGTGCCAGCAGCAAATCCGGGAACGGAGATGGTAGGGATCCTAACTATGGCTACACCTTC
TRBJ2-7,few,TRBV5-1,TRBD1,CASELGQGSYEQYF,TGCGCCAGCGAATTAGGACAGGGTTCCTACGAGCAGTACTTC